Each of the 2 T cell receptor beta chains below was sequenced from the same sample in a study of control samples from healthy donors and cancer patients. Profiling relied on immunoSEQ multiplex PCR, and the TCRdb table lists in-frame clones only, not all of them. The repertoire holds 350,000 to 450,000 clones, approximately 92% seen once, with approximately 6.3% in the top ten. Sequenced: PBMCs. The receptors originated from a man aged 40-55 years with head and neck cancer.

V gene TRBV19 combines with J gene TRBJ2-6; D is unresolved. The CDR3 length is 16 residues. Trimming took 1 base from V and 4 from J, leaving 11 bases between them. Looked up from germline, CDR1 is LNHDA and CDR2 is SQIVND (reference sequence). In DNA form, the CDR3 reads TGTGCCAGTAGTATAGGAGGCAGACGGGGGGCCAACGTCCTGACTTTC. It encodes CASSIGGRRGANVLTF.

The gene calls are TRBV27 and TRBJ1-2; D unclear. V was shortened by 5 bases and J by 2 bases, with 15 bases between the two germline ends. The CDR3 has 15 residues. Germline V gene lookup returns CDR1 MNHEY and CDR2 SMNVEV (reference sequence). Written as DNA, the CDR3 is TGTGCCAGCAGTGGGCACACCCTGGGGAACTATGGCTACACCTTC. This gives the protein CASSGHTLGNYGYTF.